Below, 8 T cell receptor beta chains from the same sample are listed, as sequenced in a study of OX40 agonist ivuxolimab in advanced cancers. Libraries were built with the immunoSEQ multiplex PCR assay. What TCRdb holds here is the immuneACCESS table cut down to in-frame rearrangements. Part of the clones is not present; checked against another copy, under half of the missing clones reflect an unresolved V gene, and the others are unexplained. For this sample there are 70,000 or so clones; around 90% appear just once. 10% of the sample is taken by the ten largest. The sample in question was CD4+ or CD8+ T cells sorted from blood, obtained in a trial of the OX40 agonist ivuxolimab. All receptors come from an adult with an advanced solid tumor such as melanoma, head and neck, liver or kidney cancer.

The gene calls are TRBV5-8 and TRBJ2-7, with TRBD2 identical over 7 bases. The CDR3 has 16 residues. Germline assignment: CDR1 SGHTS and CDR2 YDEGEE. Trimming took 5 bases from V and 1 from J; bases not matched to a gene: 12. The CDR3 reads CASRRSGTEASYEQYF. For the CDR3, the DNA is TGTGCCAGCAGAAGAAGCGGGACCGAGGCATCCTACGAGCAGTACTTC. Together with reference TRBV5-8 and TRBJ2-7, the CDR3 gives the full variable domain: EAGVTQSPTHLIKTRGQQATLRCSPISGHTSVYWYQQALGLGLQFLLWYDEGEERNRGNFPPRFSGRQFPNYSSELNVNALELEDSALYLCASRRSGTEASYEQYFGPGTRLTVT.

The chain uses TRBV11-2 and TRBJ2-7, with 11 nucleotides matching TRBD2. The germline V gene encodes CDR1 SGHAT and CDR2 FQNNGV. V lost 2 bases, J lost 2 bases, and 14 bases stayed unmatched. This CDR3 spans 19 amino acids. The CDR3 sequence is CASSLNLGTSGYSTYEQYF. DNA of the CDR3: TGTGCCAGCAGCTTAAATCTTGGGACTAGCGGATATTCTACCTACGAGCAGTACTTC.

The chain is built from TRBV7-9 and TRBJ2-7; no definite D call. Germline CDR1 is SEHNR and CDR2 is FQNEAQ (reference sequence). The germline V and J ends were trimmed by 0 bases and 3 bases, with 3 bases remaining between them. The CDR3 is 12 amino acids. The CDR3 sequence: CASSLADYEQYF. The CDR3, as DNA: TGTGCCAGCAGCTTAGCCGACTACGAGCAGTACTTC.

This chain uses TRBV28 with TRBJ2-5, with D unclear. The CDR3 consists of 11 residues. Trimming pared 5 bases from V and 1 base from J, leaving 2 bases between. Germline assignment: CDR1 MDHEN and CDR2 SYDVKM. This chain's CDR3 is CASSTQETQYF. DNA of the CDR3: TGTGCCAGCAGTACCCAAGAGACCCAGTACTTC. Complete variable domain (other parts from reference TRBV28 and TRBJ2-5): DVKVTQSSRYLVKRTGEKVFLECVQDMDHENMFWYRQDPGLGLRLIYFSYDVKMKEKGDIPEGYSVSREKKERFSLILESASTNQTSMYLCASSTQETQYFGPGTRLLVL.

The chain joins TRBV28 to TRBJ2-7; D is possibly TRBD2 (5 bases). This CDR3 spans 17 amino acids. CDR1 and CDR2 from the germline V gene are MDHEN and SYDVKM. The ends were cut back, 7 bases at V and 3 bases at J, with 25 bases in the middle. CDR3 nucleotides: TGTGCCAGCACCGAATCTATATCGCCGGGAAGAAGCTACGAGCAGTACTTC. Its protein product is CASTESISPGRSYEQYF.

V gene TRBV4-3 combines with J gene TRBJ2-3; the D is unclear. The length of the CDR3 is 13 residues. Trimming left V 0 bases short and J 4 bases short, with 5 bases between. The germline V gene encodes CDR1 LGHNA and CDR2 YSLEER. Here the CDR3 reads CASSQDSPDTQYF. CDR3 sequence (DNA): TGCGCCAGCAGCCAAGATTCCCCAGATACGCAGTATTTT.

The chain is built from TRBV28 and TRBJ1-1; TRBD1 agrees at 9 bases. Germline values: CDR1 MDHEN, CDR2 SYDVKM. This CDR3 has 17 residues. J gave up 4 bases and V 4 bases, and 13 bases lay outside the gene matches. The CDR3: CASSSVPGQGLGTEAFF. For the CDR3, the DNA is TGTGCCAGCAGTTCGGTCCCGGGACAGGGTTTGGGCACTGAAGCTTTCTTT. Supplemented by reference TRBV28 and TRBJ1-1, the full variable domain reads DVKVTQSSRYLVKRTGEKVFLECVQDMDHENMFWYRQDPGLGLRLIYFSYDVKMKEKGDIPEGYSVSREKKERFSLILESASTNQTSMYLCASSSVPGQGLGTEAFFGQGTRLTVV.

Only one count was recorded for this clone. The rearrangement uses TRBV6-5 and TRBJ2-7; 7 positions agree with TRBD2. The germline gives CDR1 MNHEY, CDR2 SVGAGI. CDR3 size: 15 residues. Trimming removed 2 bases from V and 2 bases from J; junction bases left unmatched: 6. The CDR3 here is CASSYPASGTYEQYF. The CDR3 coding sequence is TGTGCCAGCAGTTACCCGGCTAGCGGTACCTACGAGCAGTACTTC.